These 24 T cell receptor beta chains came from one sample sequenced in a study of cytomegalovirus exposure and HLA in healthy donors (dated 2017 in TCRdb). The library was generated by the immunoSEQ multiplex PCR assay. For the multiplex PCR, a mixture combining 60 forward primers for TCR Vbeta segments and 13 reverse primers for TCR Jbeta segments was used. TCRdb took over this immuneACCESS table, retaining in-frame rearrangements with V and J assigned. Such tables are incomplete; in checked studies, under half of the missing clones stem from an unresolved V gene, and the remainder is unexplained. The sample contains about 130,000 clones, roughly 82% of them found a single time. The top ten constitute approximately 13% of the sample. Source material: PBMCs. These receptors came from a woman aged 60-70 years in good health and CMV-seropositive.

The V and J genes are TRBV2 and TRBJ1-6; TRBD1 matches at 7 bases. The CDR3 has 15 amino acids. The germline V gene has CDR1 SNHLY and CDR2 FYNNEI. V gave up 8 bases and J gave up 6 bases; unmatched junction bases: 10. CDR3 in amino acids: CASGGEGASNSPLHF. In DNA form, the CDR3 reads TGTGCCAGCGGGGGAGAGGGGGCGTCTAATTCACCCCTCCACTTT.

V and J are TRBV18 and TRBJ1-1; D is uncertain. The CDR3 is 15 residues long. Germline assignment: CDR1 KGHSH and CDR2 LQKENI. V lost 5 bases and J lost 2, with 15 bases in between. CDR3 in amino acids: CASSEGAGSNTEAFF. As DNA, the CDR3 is TGTGCCAGCTCAGAGGGTGCGGGCTCAAACACTGAAGCTTTCTTT.

The DNA for the CDR3 is TGTGCCAGTGGACAGGGTCTCTCTTACGAGCAGTACTTC. Translating gives CASGQGLSYEQYF. V is TRBV19 and J is TRBJ2-7; 8 nucleotides align to TRBD1. The CDR3 extends over 13 amino acids. In germline, CDR1 is LNHDA, CDR2 SQIVND (reference sequence). V shed 8 bases and J 4 bases; nucleotides not matched to a gene: 7.

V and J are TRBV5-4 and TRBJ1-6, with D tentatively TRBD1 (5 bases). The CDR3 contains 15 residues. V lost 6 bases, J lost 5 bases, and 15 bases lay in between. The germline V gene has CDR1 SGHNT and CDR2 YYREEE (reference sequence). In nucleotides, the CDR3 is TGTGCCAGCACCTCCGGGGGGTATGATAATTCACCCCTCCACTTT. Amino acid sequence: CASTSGGYDNSPLHF.

For the CDR3, the DNA is TGTGCCAGCAGCCTCCAGATTGGACTAGCGGGAGGGCCGGGGACCGGGGAGCTGTTTTTT. This encodes CASSLQIGLAGGPGTGELFF. J is TRBJ2-2 and V is TRBV7-6, with TRBD2 identical over 15 bases. The ends lost 5 bases at V and 5 bases at J; junction bases unmatched: 15. This CDR3 comprises 20 residues. The germline V gene has CDR1 SGHVS and CDR2 FNYEAQ.

The CDR3 DNA reads as TGCAGCGTTGCCCGGACTAGCGGGAGAAACGAGCAGTACTTC. The encoded protein is CSVARTSGRNEQYF. The chain combines TRBV29-1 with TRBJ2-7; 13 bases are a match to TRBD2. The germline CDR1 and CDR2 sequences are SQVTM and ANQGSEA. V was pared by 4 bases and J by 5 bases, with 5 bases of the junction left unmatched. The CDR3 consists of 14 residues.

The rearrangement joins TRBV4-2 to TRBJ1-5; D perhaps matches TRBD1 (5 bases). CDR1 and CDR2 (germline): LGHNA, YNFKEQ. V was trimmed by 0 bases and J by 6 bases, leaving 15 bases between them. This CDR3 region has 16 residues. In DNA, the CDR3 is TGTGCCAGCAGCCAAGATCCGGAGGGGTTGAGTCAGCCCCAGCATTTT. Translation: CASSQDPEGLSQPQHF.

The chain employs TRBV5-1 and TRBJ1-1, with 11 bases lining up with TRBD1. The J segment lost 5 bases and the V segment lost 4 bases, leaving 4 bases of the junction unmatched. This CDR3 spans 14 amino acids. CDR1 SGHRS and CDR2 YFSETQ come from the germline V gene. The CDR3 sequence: CASSVGQGGTEAFF. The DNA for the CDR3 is TGCGCCAGCAGCGTGGGACAGGGGGGAACTGAAGCTTTCTTT.

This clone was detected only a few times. DNA for the CDR3: TGTGCCAGCAGCTTGGCCGGACACAGCAGTTCCTACGAGCAGTACTTC. This codes for CASSLAGHSSSYEQYF. This sequence joins TRBV5-8 and TRBJ2-7; tentatively, D is TRBD1 (5 bases). Germline CDR1 and CDR2: SGHTS and YDEGEE. The CDR3 length is 16 residues. The V end was cut by 0 bases, the J end by 1 base, with 14 bases between.

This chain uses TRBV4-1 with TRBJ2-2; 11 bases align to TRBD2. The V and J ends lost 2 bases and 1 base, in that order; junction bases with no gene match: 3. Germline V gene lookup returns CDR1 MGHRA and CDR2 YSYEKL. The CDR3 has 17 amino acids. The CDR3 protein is CASSQYTSGRNTGELFF. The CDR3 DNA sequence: TGCGCCAGCAGCCAATACACTAGCGGGAGGAACACCGGGGAGCTGTTTTTT.

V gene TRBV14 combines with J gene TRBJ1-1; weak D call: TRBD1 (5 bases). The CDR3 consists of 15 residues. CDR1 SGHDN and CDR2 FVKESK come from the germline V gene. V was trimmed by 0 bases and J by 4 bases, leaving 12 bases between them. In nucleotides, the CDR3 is TGTGCCAGCAGCCAAGAATTCAGGGCGGCCACTGAAGCTTTCTTT. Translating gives CASSQEFRAATEAFF. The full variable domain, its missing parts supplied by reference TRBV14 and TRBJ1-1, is EAGVTQFPSHSVIEKGQTVTLRCDPISGHDNLYWYRRVMGKEIKFLLHFVKESKQDESGMPNNRFLAERTGGTYSTLKVQPAELEDSGVYFCASSQEFRAATEAFFGQGTRLTVV.

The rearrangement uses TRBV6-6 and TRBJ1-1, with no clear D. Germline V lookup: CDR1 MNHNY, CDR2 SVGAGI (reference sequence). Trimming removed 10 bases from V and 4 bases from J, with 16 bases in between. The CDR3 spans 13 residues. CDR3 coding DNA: TGTGCCACACGGCGTGAGGCCGGCACTGAAGCTTTCTTT. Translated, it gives CATRREAGTEAFF.

In DNA, the CDR3 is TGCGCCAGCAGCTCCCGGGACAGGTCCGACGAGCAGTACTTC. It yields the protein CASSSRDRSDEQYF. This sequence joins TRBV4-1 and TRBJ2-7; 8 bases match TRBD1. The CDR3 extends over 14 amino acids. The junction had 8 bases not matched to a gene; V was cut back by 5 bases and J by 5 bases. Germline-derived CDR1 and CDR2 are MGHRA and YSYEKL.

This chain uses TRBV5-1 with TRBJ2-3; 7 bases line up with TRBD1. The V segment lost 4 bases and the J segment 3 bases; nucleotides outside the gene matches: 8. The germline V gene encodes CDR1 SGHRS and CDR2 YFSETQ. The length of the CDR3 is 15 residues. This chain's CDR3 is CASSLPRGSTDTQYF. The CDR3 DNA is TGCGCCAGCAGCCTCCCCAGGGGGTCAACAGATACGCAGTATTTT.

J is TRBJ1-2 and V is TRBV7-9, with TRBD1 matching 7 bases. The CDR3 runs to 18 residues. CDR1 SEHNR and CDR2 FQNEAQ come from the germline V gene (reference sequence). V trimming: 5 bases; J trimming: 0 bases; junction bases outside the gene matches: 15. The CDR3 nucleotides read TGTGCCAGCAGCAACTACGACCAATCCGGGACAGCTAACTATGGCTACACCTTC. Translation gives CASSNYDQSGTANYGYTF.

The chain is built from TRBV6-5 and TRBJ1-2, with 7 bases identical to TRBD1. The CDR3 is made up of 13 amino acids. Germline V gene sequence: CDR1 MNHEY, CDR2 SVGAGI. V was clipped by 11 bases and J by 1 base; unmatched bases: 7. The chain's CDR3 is CAGHRGLNYGYTF. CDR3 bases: TGTGCCGGACACAGGGGACTTAACTATGGCTACACCTTC.

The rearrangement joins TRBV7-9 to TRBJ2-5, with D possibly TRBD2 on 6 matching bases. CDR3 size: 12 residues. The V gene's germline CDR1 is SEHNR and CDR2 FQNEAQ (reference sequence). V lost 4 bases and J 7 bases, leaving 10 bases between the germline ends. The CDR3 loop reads CASSSDGGTQYF. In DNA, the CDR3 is TGTGCCAGCAGCTCGGACGGGGGGACCCAGTACTTC.

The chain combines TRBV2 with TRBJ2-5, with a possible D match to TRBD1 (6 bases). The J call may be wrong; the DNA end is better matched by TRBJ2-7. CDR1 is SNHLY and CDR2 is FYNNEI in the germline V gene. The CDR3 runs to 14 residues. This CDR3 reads CASSPRTAIYEQYF. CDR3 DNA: TGTGCCAGCAGCCCCCGGACAGCTATCTACGAGCAGTACTTC.

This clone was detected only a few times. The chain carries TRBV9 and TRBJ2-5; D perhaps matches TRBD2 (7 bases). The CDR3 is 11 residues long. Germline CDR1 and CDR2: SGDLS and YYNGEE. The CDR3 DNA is TGTGCTAAGGGAGGGGGGGAGACCCAGTACTTC. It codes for CAKGGGETQYF.

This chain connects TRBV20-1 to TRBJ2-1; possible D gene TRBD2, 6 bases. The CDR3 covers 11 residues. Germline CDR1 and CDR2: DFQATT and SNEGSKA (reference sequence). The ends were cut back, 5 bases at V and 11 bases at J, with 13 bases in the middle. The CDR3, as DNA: TGCAGTGCTTCGCCGGGACTTCAGCAGTTCTTC. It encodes CSASPGLQQFF.

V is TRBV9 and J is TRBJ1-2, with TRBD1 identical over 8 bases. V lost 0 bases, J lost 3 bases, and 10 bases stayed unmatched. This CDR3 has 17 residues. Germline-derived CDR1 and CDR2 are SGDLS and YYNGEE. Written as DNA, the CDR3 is TGTGCCAGCAGCGTAGGGGTTGTGGACAGGGCGGACTATGGCTACACCTTC. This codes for CASSVGVVDRADYGYTF.

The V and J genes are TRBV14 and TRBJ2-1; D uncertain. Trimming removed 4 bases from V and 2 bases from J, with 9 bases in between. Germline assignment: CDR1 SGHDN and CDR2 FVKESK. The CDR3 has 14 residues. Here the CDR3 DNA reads TGTGCCAGCAGCCCACACGGAGCCTACAATGAGCAGTTCTTC. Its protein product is CASSPHGAYNEQFF.

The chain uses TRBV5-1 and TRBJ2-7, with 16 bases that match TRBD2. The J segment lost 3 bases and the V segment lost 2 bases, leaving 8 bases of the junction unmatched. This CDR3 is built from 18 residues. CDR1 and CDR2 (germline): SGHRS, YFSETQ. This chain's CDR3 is CASSLGTSGRASIYEQYF. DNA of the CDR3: TGCGCCAGCAGCTTAGGGACTAGCGGGAGGGCCTCCATCTACGAGCAGTACTTC. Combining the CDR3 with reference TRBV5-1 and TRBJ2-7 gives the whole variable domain KAGVTQTPRYLIKTRGQQVTLSCSPISGHRSVSWYQQTPGQGLQFLFEYFSETQRNKGNFPGRFSGRQFSNSRSEMNVSTLELGDSALYLCASSLGTSGRASIYEQYFGPGTRLTVT.

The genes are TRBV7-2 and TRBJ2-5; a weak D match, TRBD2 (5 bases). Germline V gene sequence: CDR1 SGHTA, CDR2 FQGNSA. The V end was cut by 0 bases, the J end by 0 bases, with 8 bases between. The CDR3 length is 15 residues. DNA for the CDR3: TGTGCCAGCAGCTTAGCCGGACTGAACCAAGAGACCCAGTACTTC. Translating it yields CASSLAGLNQETQYF.